These T cell receptor beta chains were read from a single sample in a study of cytomegalovirus exposure and HLA in healthy donors. The method was immunoSEQ multiplex PCR; TCRdb's version includes in-frame clones alone and lacks a portion of them. The table records 170,000 or so clones, around 80% of them present only once. The sample consisted of PBMCs. The receptors originated from a woman in her twenties or thirties in good health and CMV-seropositive. Both conserved end residues are part of each CDR3. The D gene is left open where the match is weak. Clone size is not always given. Where it is, it says once, few, many or a class for expanded clones.

j_call v_call clone_size d_call cdr3_nt cdr3_aa
TRBJ2-7 TRBV5-4 - - TGTGCCAGCAGCTCGTACTCCTACGAGCAGTACTTC CASSSYSYEQYF
TRBJ2-7 TRBV27 - TRBD1 TGTGCCAGCAGTGGACAGGGCCGCTCCTACGAGCAGTACTTC CASSGQGRSYEQYF
TRBJ2-1 TRBV5-1 - - TGCGCCAGCACCTCGAGGAGGGAGCCCTACAATGAGCAGTTCTTC CASTSRREPYNEQFF
TRBJ2-1 TRBV28 - TRBD1 TGTGCCAGCAGTTTGACAGGGAACGACGAGCAGTTCTTC CASSLTGNDEQFF
TRBJ1-5 TRBV28 - - TGTGCCAGCAGTTTAGATTTGGGGGGGTATAGCAATCAGCCCCAGCATTTT CASSLDLGGYSNQPQHF
TRBJ2-3 TRBV6-5 - - TGTGCCAGCAGGAACGGTCGCACAGATACGCAGTATTTT CASRNGRTDTQYF
TRBJ1-5 TRBV6-4 - TRBD1 TGTGCCAACACTCAGGGGGCGAGCAATCAGCCCCAGCATTTT CANTQGASNQPQHF
TRBJ1-5 TRBV11-3 - - TGTGCCAGCAGCTTCGAGAGGGTTCAGCCCCAGCATTTT CASSFERVQPQHF
TRBJ2-1 TRBV30 - - TGCGCCTGGAGTGTGGGGCTAGCGTACAATGAGCAGTTCTTC CAWSVGLAYNEQFF
TRBJ2-7 TRBV11-2 - - TGTGCCAGCAGCCCCCGTGGGGACTCCTCCTACGAGCAGTACTTC CASSPRGDSSYEQYF
TRBJ1-1 TRBV25-1 once - TGTGCCAGCAGTGCCCAGAGTCGGGGCACTGAAGCTTTCTTT CASSAQSRGTEAFF
TRBJ2-2 TRBV27 - TRBD1 TGTGCCAGCAGTTTTGGGACAGGCAACACCGGGGAGCTGTTTTTT CASSFGTGNTGELFF
TRBJ2-6 TRBV30 - - TGTGCCTGGGCCCAGGGGTGGGGGGCCAACGTCCTGACTTTC CAWAQGWGANVLTF
TRBJ1-2 TRBV28 - - TGTGCCAGCAGTCCCACTGGGGCTGCCGGGGGCTACACCTTC CASSPTGAAGGYTF
TRBJ2-7 TRBV28 - - TGTGCCAGCAGTCCCCGTCGACTTTACGAGCAGTACTTC CASSPRRLYEQYF
TRBJ2-1 TRBV27 - TRBD2 TGTGCCAGCAGCCCCTCCGGGACTACCAATGAGCAGTTCTTC CASSPSGTTNEQFF
TRBJ1-1 TRBV2 - - TGTGCCAGCAGCCCACAGGCGAACACTGAAGCTTTCTTT CASSPQANTEAFF
TRBJ2-7 TRBV23-1 few TRBD2 TGCGCCAGCAGTCAATCACGCCGGGAGGGGAAGTGCTCCTACGAGCAGTACTTC CASSQSRREGKCSYEQYF
TRBJ2-7 TRBV2 - TRBD1 TGTGCCAGCAGTGTGAGGACAGGGGCGCCACAGGAGTACTTC CASSVRTGAPQEYF
TRBJ2-7 TRBV28 - TRBD2 TGTGCCAGCAGTCCGGGACTAGCGGGGACCTACGAGCAGTACTTC CASSPGLAGTYEQYF
TRBJ1-2 TRBV21-1 - - TGTGCCAGCAGCAGGGACAGGGCAACTGGCTACACCTTC CASSRDRATGYTF
TRBJ2-2 TRBV13 - TRBD2 TGTGCCAGCAGCCCGGACCTGACTAGCGGGGCGAACACCGGGGAGCTGTTTTTT CASSPDLTSGANTGELFF
TRBJ2-5 TRBV5-1 - TRBD1 TGCGCCAGCAGCTTGGTTGGGACAGGGAGGGAGACCCAGTACTTC CASSLVGTGRETQYF
TRBJ1-4 TRBV6-1 - TRBD1 TGTGCCAGCAGTGAAGATCGCGGGACAGGGATGGGGGAAAAACTGTTTTTT CASSEDRGTGMGEKLFF
TRBJ2-7 TRBV6-1 - TRBD1 TGTGCCAGCAGAGGACAGGGGCCCAACTACGAGCAGTACTTC CASRGQGPNYEQYF
TRBJ2-3 TRBV5-1 - - TGCGCCAGCAGCTTGCGGGAGAAAGTAGATACGCAGTATTTT CASSLREKVDTQYF
TRBJ2-4 TRBV2 - TRBD2 TGTGCCAGCAGGGGGGTAAGGACTAGCGGCGCATTAGGGGATTCGTGGTACTTC CASRGVRTSGALGDSWYF
TRBJ1-3 TRBV9 - - TGTGCCAGCAGCGCCACAGGGTCTGGAAACACCATATATTTT CASSATGSGNTIYF
TRBJ2-3 TRBV4-1 - TRBD1 TGCGCCAGCAGCCAAGTAGCCGAAGGGACAGGGAATTATGCAGATACGCAGTATTTT CASSQVAEGTGNYADTQYF
TRBJ2-3 TRBV2 - - TGTGCCAGCAGTGTTGGTCAGGCTAGCACAGATACGCAGTATTTT CASSVGQASTDTQYF
TRBJ2-1 TRBV14 - TRBD2 TGTGCCAGCAGCCACCCGACTAGCGGGAGGCCCAGCAATAAATACAATGAGCAGTTCTTC CASSHPTSGRPSNKYNEQFF
TRBJ2-1 TRBV13 - TRBD2 TGTGCCAGCAGCCCCTTATCCGGGACTAGCGGTCGGGACGAGCAGTTCTTC CASSPLSGTSGRDEQFF
TRBJ2-7 TRBV5-1 - - TGCGCCAGCAGCTCTTCCGCAGGCTCCTACGAGCAGTACTTC CASSSSAGSYEQYF
TRBJ1-2 TRBV6-5 - - TGTGCCAGCAGTCTCAGGGCTTCAACTTCTCGCTACACCTTC CASSLRASTSRYTF
TRBJ2-1 TRBV27 once - TGTGCCAGCAGTTTATGGTCTAGTCATGGCTACAATGAGCAGTTCTTC CASSLWSSHGYNEQFF
TRBJ1-4 TRBV2 few TRBD1 TGTGCCAGCAGTTCCCAAGGGACAGTTAATGAAAAACTGTTTTTT CASSSQGTVNEKLFF
TRBJ2-6 TRBV5-1 - - TGCGCCAGCAGCTACACAGGGCCCGTCAACTCTGGGGCCAACGTCCTGACTTTC CASSYTGPVNSGANVLTF
TRBJ2-1 TRBV5-1 - TRBD1 TGCGCCAGCAGCGCCGGGACAGGGTCCTACAATGAGCAGTTCTTC CASSAGTGSYNEQFF
TRBJ2-7 TRBV30 - - TGTGCCTGGACCACTCGACAGGAGCTGTCCTACGAGCAGTACTTC CAWTTRQELSYEQYF
TRBJ2-7 TRBV5-1 - - TGCGCCAGCAGCTTGACAGGGGGGGGGTCCTACGAGCAGTACTTC CASSLTGGGSYEQYF
TRBJ2-1 TRBV11-1 once - TGTGCCAGCAGCTTAATAGCGGCGCCTTACAATGAGCAGTTCTTC CASSLIAAPYNEQFF
TRBJ2-1 TRBV19 once - TGTGCCAGTAGTGCCTTGGCCCTAGCGACTAGCTCCTACAATGAGCAGTTCTTC CASSALALATSSYNEQFF
TRBJ2-7 TRBV2 - TRBD2 TGTGCCAGCAGCGGACTAGCGGGAGAGGCCTACGAGCAGTACTTC CASSGLAGEAYEQYF
TRBJ1-5 TRBV6-5 - TRBD1 TGTGCCAGCAGTTACTCCAGGGGGGATCAGCCCCAGCATTTT CASSYSRGDQPQHF
TRBJ2-5 TRBV29-1 once TRBD1 TGCAGCGTTGCTTCAGGGGGCTCTGAGGAGACCCAGTACTTC CSVASGGSEETQYF
TRBJ2-3 TRBV9 - - TGTGCCAGCACCCTAAGGCGGGAAACAGATACGCAGTATTTT CASTLRRETDTQYF
TRBJ1-2 TRBV6-5 - TRBD1 TGTGCCAGCAGTTCGAAACCGGGACAGGGAAGAAGGAGCTACACCTTC CASSSKPGQGRRSYTF
TRBJ1-1 TRBV28 - - TGTGCCAGCAGTTTGAATTTGGGGGCGAACACTGAAGCTTTCTTT CASSLNLGANTEAFF
TRBJ2-1 TRBV11-2 - - TGTGCCAGCAGCTTGGACAGTAGCTCCTACAATGAGCAGTTCTTC CASSLDSSSYNEQFF
TRBJ1-4 TRBV7-6 - - TGTGCCAGCAGCTTAGCGGGGCAGGCGTATGAAAAACTGTTTTTT CASSLAGQAYEKLFF
TRBJ2-3 TRBV6-4 - - TGTGCCAGCAGGGAACAGGCCACCACAGATACGCAGTATTTT CASREQATTDTQYF
TRBJ2-7 TRBV30 once - TGTGCCCTCGGCGGGACCCCCGCCAACGAGCAGTACTTC CALGGTPANEQYF
TRBJ1-2 TRBV28 - TRBD1 TGTGCCAGCAGTTTACTTTTGCAGCAGGGGGATGGCTACACCTTC CASSLLLQQGDGYTF
TRBJ2-1 TRBV30 - - TGTGCCTGGGAAGCGGGCTACAATGAGCAGTTCTTC CAWEAGYNEQFF
TRBJ2-7 TRBV18 - TRBD2 TGTGCCAGCTCAGCGACTCCCAGCGGGATTGATGAGCAGTACTTC CASSATPSGIDEQYF
TRBJ1-1 TRBV21-1 - - TGTGCCAGCAGTCCCGGAGACAGGGGGGACGGTTTT CASSPGDRGDGF
TRBJ1-3 TRBV6-1 once - TGTGCCAGCAGTGAAAGGTTGCGCAGGTCCCTCTCTGGAAACACCATATATTTT CASSERLRRSLSGNTIYF
TRBJ2-5 TRBV11-2 - TRBD2 TGTGCCAGCAGCTTAGAAAGCCGGGGCGGGGGAGAAAGGGAGACCCAGTACTTC CASSLESRGGGERETQYF
TRBJ2-3 TRBV30 once - TGTGCCTGGAGTGCTTTAGATACGCAGTATTTT CAWSALDTQYF
TRBJ1-5 TRBV7-9 - TRBD1 TGTGCCAGCAGCTTAGCCTACGCGACAGGGGGCAGCAATCAGCCCCAGCATTTT CASSLAYATGGSNQPQHF